These T cell receptor beta chains were read from a single sample in a study of cytomegalovirus exposure and HLA in healthy donors. Produced via immunoSEQ multiplex PCR; TCRdb's table is partial and in-frame only. In the table there are roughly 240,000 clones, roughly 80% of which are singletons. Sequencing was performed on PBMCs. These receptor sequences come from a middle-aged woman in good health and CMV-seropositive. Both conserved end residues are part of each CDR3. D genes are given only for firm matches. Clone size appears in some rows only: once, few, many, or a class for an expanded clone.

>TRBV9|NA|NA|TRBJ2-2
CASSVRFANTGELFF
TGTGCCAGCAGCGTACGGTTCGCGAACACCGGGGAGCTGTTTTTT
>TRBV9|NA|NA|TRBJ2-7
CASSVGGGHSYEQYF
TGTGCCAGCAGCGTAGGTGGGGGCCACTCCTACGAGCAGTACTTC
>TRBV6-6|TRBD1|NA|TRBJ1-4
CASRTQGAGNEKLFF
TGTGCCAGCAGGACTCAGGGGGCTGGTAATGAAAAACTGTTTTTT
>TRBV4-3|TRBD2|NA|TRBJ2-1
CASRRLATSYNEQFF
TGCGCCAGCAGACGACTAGCTACCTCCTACAATGAGCAGTTCTTC
>TRBV6-1|TRBD1|NA|TRBJ1-5
CASGQGQGGFQPQHF
TGTGCCAGCGGACAGGGCCAAGGCGGATTTCAGCCCCAGCATTTT
>TRBV13|NA|NA|TRBJ2-1
CASSLDGGRGNEQFF
TGTGCCAGCAGCTTGGACGGGGGGCGGGGGAATGAGCAGTTCTTC
>TRBV7-9|TRBD1|NA|TRBJ2-7
CSSSLTGRLSYEQYF
TGTTCCAGCAGCTTGACAGGGCGGCTCTCCTACGAGCAGTACTTC
>TRBV11-2|TRBD1|few|TRBJ2-4
CASSLLPGQGLAKNIQYF
TGTGCCAGCAGCTTACTCCCGGGACAGGGATTAGCCAAAAACATTCAGTACTTC
>TRBV6-4|TRBD1|NA|TRBJ1-2
CASRPGQGYGYTF
TGTGCCAGCAGGCCGGGACAGGGGTATGGCTACACCTTC
>TRBV7-2|TRBD1|NA|TRBJ1-1
CASSLGGQGAWEAFF
TGTGCCAGCAGCTTGGGGGGACAGGGGGCGTGGGAAGCTTTCTTT
>TRBV9|NA|NA|TRBJ2-5
CASSVDVRTQETQYF
TGTGCCAGCAGCGTAGACGTACGCACACAAGAGACCCAGTACTTC
>TRBV19|TRBD2|NA|TRBJ2-1
CASSSFSGSSYNEQFF
TGTGCCAGTAGTAGCTTTAGCGGGAGCTCCTACAATGAGCAGTTCTTC
>TRBV6-5|TRBD1|NA|TRBJ1-1
CATAPGTGNTEAFF
TGTGCCACCGCACCCGGGACAGGGAACACTGAAGCTTTCTTT
>TRBV18|NA|few|TRBJ1-6
CASSPGRGNSPLHF
TGTGCCAGCTCACCAGGCAGGGGTAATTCACCCCTCCACTTT
>TRBV27|NA|NA|TRBJ1-6
CASSLRLGTKDSPLHF
TGTGCCAGCAGTTTAAGGTTGGGGACTAAGGATTCGCCCCTCCACTTT
>TRBV10-3|TRBD2|NA|TRBJ2-5
CAIAKSAGGRETQYF
TGTGCCATCGCCAAGAGTGCGGGAGGGAGGGAGACCCAGTACTTC
>TRBV9|NA|NA|TRBJ1-2
CASSVEGGANYGYTF
TGTGCCAGCAGCGTAGAAGGGGGAGCTAACTATGGCTACACCTTC
>TRBV19|TRBD2|NA|TRBJ2-1
CASSLGTSGSYEQFF
TGTGCCAGTAGTCTCGGGACTAGCGGGAGCTATGAGCAGTTCTTC
>TRBV7-3|NA|NA|TRBJ1-1
CASSLMGGDMNTEAFF
TGTGCCAGCAGCTTAATGGGGGGGGATATGAACACTGAAGCTTTCTTT
>TRBV4-3|NA|NA|TRBJ2-7
CASSQEDLVRGEQYF
TGCGCCAGCAGCCAAGAAGACCTAGTGAGAGGAGAGCAGTACTTC
>TRBV5-1|TRBD1|NA|TRBJ2-7
CASSLPPGQAFSYEQYF
TGCGCCAGCAGCTTGCCCCCGGGACAGGCGTTCTCCTACGAGCAGTACTTC
>TRBV5-4|TRBD1|NA|TRBJ1-2
CASSLRAGGIHTF
TGTGCCAGCAGCTTGCGAGCAGGGGGAATCCACACCTTC
>TRBV7-8|TRBD1|NA|TRBJ1-5
CASSLGPGGYQPQHF
TGTGCCAGCAGCTTGGGCCCAGGGGGCTATCAGCCCCAGCATTTT
>TRBV19|NA|few|TRBJ2-1
CASSIYSGVRNEQFF
TGTGCCAGTAGTATTTATTCCGGGGTTCGGAATGAGCAGTTCTTC
>TRBV5-1|TRBD2|few|TRBJ2-2
CASSLIGFAGGTTGELFF
TGCGCCAGCAGCTTGATAGGGTTTGCGGGAGGTACGACCGGGGAGCTGTTTTTT
>TRBV2|NA|few|TRBJ1-2
CASTLGRDARKDGYTF
TGTGCCAGCACTCTGGGGCGGGACGCCCGGAAGGATGGCTACACCTTC
>TRBV6-5|NA|few|TRBJ2-3
CASSSGASTDTQYF
TGTGCCAGCAGTAGCGGAGCTAGCACAGATACGCAGTATTTT
>TRBV6-6|NA|NA|TRBJ2-3
CASSFAGSDTQYF
TGTGCCAGCAGTTTTGCCGGGTCTGATACGCAGTATTTT
>TRBV2|TRBD1|NA|TRBJ1-1
CASRGQGSTEAFF
TGTGCCAGCAGGGGACAGGGTAGCACTGAAGCTTTCTTT
>TRBV10-1|TRBD2|once|TRBJ2-7
CASSDTSGLYEQYF
TGCGCCAGCAGTGATACTAGCGGGTTGTACGAGCAGTACTTC
>TRBV18|NA|NA|TRBJ1-1
CASSPPGFPEAFF
TGTGCCAGCTCACCCCCAGGGTTCCCTGAAGCTTTCTTT
>TRBV6-1|NA|NA|TRBJ1-1
CASSERQEAFF
TGTGCCAGCAGTGAAAGACAAGAAGCTTTCTTT
>TRBV5-1|TRBD2|NA|TRBJ2-3
CASSVIAGASTDTQYF
TGCGCCAGCAGCGTAATAGCGGGAGCAAGCACAGATACGCAGTATTTT
>TRBV5-6|NA|NA|TRBJ1-1
CASTTGINTEAFF
TGTGCCAGCACGACAGGAATCAACACTGAAGCTTTCTTT
>TRBV7-2|TRBD2|once|TRBJ2-2
CASSLAGGMNTGELFF
TGTGCCAGCAGCTTAGCGGGGGGGATGAACACCGGGGAGCTGTTTTTT
>TRBV21-1|NA|NA|TRBJ1-2
CASSKGGGFYGYTF
TGTGCCAGCAGCAAGGGGGGAGGGTTCTATGGCTACACCTTC
>TRBV21-1|NA|NA|TRBJ1-2
CASSLTWPDRNYGYTF
TGTGCCAGCAGCCTTACTTGGCCCGACAGGAACTATGGCTACACCTTC
>TRBV30|NA|once|TRBJ1-1
CAWSVEQGLAEAFF
TGTGCCTGGAGTGTTGAGCAGGGATTAGCCGAAGCTTTCTTT
>TRBV6-5|TRBD2|NA|TRBJ2-1
CASTRTSGYNEQFF
TGTGCCAGCACCCGGACTAGCGGCTACAATGAGCAGTTCTTC
>TRBV13|TRBD1|once|TRBJ2-7
CASSTPDRGRQYF
TGTGCCAGCAGCACACCGGACAGGGGTAGGCAGTACTTC
>TRBV7-3|TRBD1|NA|TRBJ2-3
CASRPGQGSDTQYF
TGTGCCAGCAGGCCCGGACAGGGCTCAGATACGCAGTATTTT
>TRBV4-3|TRBD2|NA|TRBJ2-3
CASSQVSASGTDTQYF
TGCGCCAGCAGCCAAGTCTCGGCTAGCGGTACGGATACGCAGTATTTT
>TRBV5-6|NA|NA|TRBJ1-2
CASSLLGRREYGYTF
TGTGCCAGCAGCTTGCTAGGTCGGCGTGAGTATGGCTACACCTTC
>TRBV27|NA|NA|TRBJ2-2
CASSLGTLNTGELFF
TGTGCCAGCAGTTTAGGGACACTTAACACCGGGGAGCTGTTTTTT
>TRBV7-8|NA|few|TRBJ1-1
CASSRGVNTEAFF
TGTGCCAGTAGTCGGGGGGTGAACACTGAAGCTTTCTTT
>TRBV7-3|NA|NA|TRBJ1-1
CASSLSGVNTEAFF
TGTGCCAGCAGCTTGTCGGGGGTGAACACTGAAGCTTTCTTT
>TRBV30|NA|NA|TRBJ2-2
CAWTEVRVAGELFF
TGTGCCTGGACCGAGGTCAGGGTGGCCGGGGAGCTGTTTTTT
>TRBV7-2|NA|NA|TRBJ1-2
CASSLTRDRGYGYTF
TGTGCCAGCAGCTTAACAAGGGATCGGGGCTATGGCTACACCTTC
>TRBV27|NA|NA|TRBJ1-1
CASRNGGIQGTEAFF
TGTGCCAGCAGGAACGGTGGAATCCAGGGCACTGAAGCTTTCTTT
>TRBV6-4|NA|NA|TRBJ1-5
CASSVRVRRQPQHF
TGTGCCAGCAGTGTTCGTGTTCGGCGGCAGCCCCAGCATTTT
>TRBV4-2|NA|once|TRBJ2-1
CASSQSMGGPSGTYNEQFF
TGTGCCAGCAGCCAATCCATGGGGGGGCCTAGCGGAACTTACAATGAGCAGTTCTTC
>TRBV6-5|TRBD2|NA|TRBJ2-5
CASSYGLAGVETQYF
TGTGCCAGCAGTTATGGACTAGCGGGAGTAGAGACCCAGTACTTC
>TRBV27|TRBD2|NA|TRBJ2-1
CASSLLRERYNEQFF
TGTGCCAGCAGTTTATTGCGGGAGAGATACAATGAGCAGTTCTTC
>TRBV5-5|TRBD1|few|TRBJ1-6
CASSIGQGHYNSPLHF
TGTGCCAGCAGCATCGGACAGGGGCACTATAATTCACCCCTCCACTTT
>TRBV6-5|TRBD2|NA|TRBJ2-1
CASSSGGRDPYNEQFF
TGTGCCAGCAGTTCCGGGGGGAGGGATCCCTACAATGAGCAGTTCTTC
>TRBV29-1|NA|NA|TRBJ1-3
CSVEDFTVSGNTIYF
TGCAGCGTTGAAGATTTCACGGTCTCTGGAAACACCATATATTTT
>TRBV5-1|TRBD2|NA|TRBJ2-5
CASSLVLAGGPNTKETQYF
TGCGCCAGCAGCTTGGTGCTAGCGGGAGGGCCAAACACCAAAGAGACCCAGTACTTC
>TRBV5-5|NA|few|TRBJ2-2
CASSLTPSRNTGELFF
TGTGCCAGCAGTCTTACCCCTAGTAGGAACACCGGGGAGCTGTTTTTT
>TRBV6-1|NA|NA|TRBJ1-1
CASSELRDINTEAFF
TGTGCCAGCAGTGAACTCCGGGACATAAACACTGAAGCTTTCTTT
>TRBV27|NA|NA|TRBJ2-5
CASISAGETQYF
TGTGCCAGCATCTCGGCGGGGGAGACCCAGTACTTC